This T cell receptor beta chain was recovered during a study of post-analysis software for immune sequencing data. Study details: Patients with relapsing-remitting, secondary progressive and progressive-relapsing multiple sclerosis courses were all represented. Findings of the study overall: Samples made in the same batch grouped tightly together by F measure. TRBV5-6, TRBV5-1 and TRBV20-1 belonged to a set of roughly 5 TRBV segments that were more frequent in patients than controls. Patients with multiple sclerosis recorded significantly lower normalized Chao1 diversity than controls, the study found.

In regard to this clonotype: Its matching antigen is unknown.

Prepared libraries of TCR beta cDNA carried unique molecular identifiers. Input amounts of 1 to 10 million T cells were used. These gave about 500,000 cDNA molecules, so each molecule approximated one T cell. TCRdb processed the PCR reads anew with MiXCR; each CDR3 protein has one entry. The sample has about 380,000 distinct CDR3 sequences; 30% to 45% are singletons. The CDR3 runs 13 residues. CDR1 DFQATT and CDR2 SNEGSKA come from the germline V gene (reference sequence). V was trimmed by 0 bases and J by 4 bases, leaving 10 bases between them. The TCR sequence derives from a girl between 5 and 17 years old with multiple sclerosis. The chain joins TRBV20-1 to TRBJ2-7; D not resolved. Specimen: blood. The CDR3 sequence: CSARDLTRYEQYF. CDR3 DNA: TGCAGTGCTAGAGATTTGACCCGTTACGAGCAGTACTTC.